One and the same sample provided the 25 T cell receptor beta chains below, sequenced in a study of cytomegalovirus exposure and HLA in healthy donors. PCR used 60 Vbeta primers and 13 Jbeta primers. Only in-frame clones appear in the TCRdb table, and some are missing; sequencing was by immunoSEQ multiplex PCR. The table lists about 130,000 clones, around 80% of them singletons. The sequencing input was PBMCs. The receptors originated from a boy aged 2-15 years in good health and CMV-seronegative.

The sample holds a few counts of this clone. The rearrangement uses TRBV7-9 and TRBJ2-1; 10 bases match TRBD2. Germline loops: CDR1 SEHNR, CDR2 FQNEAQ (reference sequence). V was pared by 0 bases and J by 6 bases, with 5 bases of the junction left unmatched. The CDR3 extends over 16 amino acids. In DNA, the CDR3 is TGTGCCAGCAGCTTAGCGCCCAGCGGGGGGGCCAATGAGCAGTTCTTC. Protein product: CASSLAPSGGANEQFF.

The V and J genes are TRBV7-9 and TRBJ2-1; TRBD2 agrees at 7 bases. Losses at the gene ends were 5 bases for V and 2 bases for J; bases not matched to a gene: 12. Germline loops: CDR1 SEHNR, CDR2 FQNEAQ (reference sequence). CDR3 length: 17 residues. The CDR3: CASSPKVSGPTYNEQFF. Here the CDR3 DNA reads TGTGCCAGCAGCCCCAAGGTTAGCGGGCCGACCTACAATGAGCAGTTCTTC.

The gene calls are TRBV9 and TRBJ2-7; 10 nucleotides agree with TRBD1. Trimming cost V 4 bases and J 6 bases; bases outside gene matches: 7. The germline gives CDR1 SGDLS, CDR2 YYNGEE. This CDR3 has 14 amino acids. CDR3 region: CASSPGQGIGEQYF. The CDR3 region has the DNA TGTGCCAGCAGCCCGGGACAGGGGATCGGCGAGCAGTACTTC.

The genes are TRBV19 and TRBJ1-2; D gene ambiguous. The CDR3 has 13 residues. The germline V and J ends were trimmed by 5 bases and 4 bases, with 11 bases remaining between them. From germline, CDR1 is LNHDA and CDR2 SQIVND (reference sequence). The CDR3 protein is CASSPGLPYGYTF. CDR3 sequence (DNA): TGTGCCAGTAGTCCCGGTCTACCCTATGGCTACACCTTC.

This clone has more than one count but fewer than ten. The rearrangement uses TRBV19 and TRBJ2-2; perhaps TRBD2 as D (6 bases). The CDR3 is 15 amino acids. The germline V and J ends were trimmed by 7 bases and 1 base, with 13 bases remaining between them. Germline values: CDR1 LNHDA, CDR2 SQIVND (reference sequence). CDR3 sequence: CASNTPGLNTGELFF. Written as DNA, the CDR3 is TGTGCCAGTAATACCCCGGGACTGAACACCGGGGAGCTGTTTTTT.

The CDR3 nucleotides are TGTGCCAGCAGTGAGACAGTAGGGCTGTTTTTT. Protein sequence: CASSETVGLFF. The rearrangement uses TRBV6-1 and TRBJ1-4, with D possibly being TRBD1 (5 bases). V was shortened by 3 bases and J by 14 bases, with 10 bases between the two germline ends. This CDR3 region has 11 residues. The germline V gene encodes CDR1 MNHNS and CDR2 SASEGT.

This sequence joins TRBV7-6 and TRBJ2-7; tentatively, D is TRBD2 (6 bases). CDR1 and CDR2 from the germline V gene are SGHVS and FNYEAQ. V was clipped by 5 bases and J by 6 bases, with 17 bases between them. The CDR3 spans 14 residues. CDR3: CASSPGRGLGEQYF. The CDR3 DNA follows: TGTGCCAGCAGCCCCGGGCGGGGCCTAGGCGAGCAGTACTTC.

This clone was seen a single time. This chain uses TRBV6-1 with TRBJ1-1; perhaps TRBD1 as D (6 bases). This CDR3 comprises 13 residues. Germline values: CDR1 MNHNS, CDR2 SASEGT. V was pared by 6 bases and J by 1 base, with 9 bases between. The CDR3 reads CASRGTRNTEAFF. The CDR3, as DNA: TGTGCCAGCAGGGGGACAAGGAACACTGAAGCTTTCTTT.

DNA of the CDR3: TGTGCCAGCAGCCCCCTGTCTCGGGGAGTCGCGTACAATGAGCAGTTCTTC. Its translation: CASSPLSRGVAYNEQFF. This chain connects TRBV4-2 to TRBJ2-1; tentatively, D is TRBD2 (5 bases). With 4 bases removed from V and 4 bases from J, the gap between germline ends came to 20 bases. Germline lookup yields CDR1 LGHNA and CDR2 YNFKEQ. The CDR3 consists of 17 residues.

The genes are TRBV7-2 and TRBJ2-1; D might be TRBD2 (6 bases). The CDR3 extends over 12 amino acids. V was trimmed by 2 bases and J by 8 bases, leaving 7 bases between them. CDR1 and CDR2 (germline): SGHTA, FQGNSA. CDR3 region: CASSLTGDEQFF. CDR3 bases: TGTGCCAGCAGCTTAACGGGGGATGAGCAGTTCTTC.

This chain joins TRBV19 and TRBJ2-3; a weak D match, TRBD2 (6 bases). With 6 bases removed from V and 9 bases from J, the gap between germline ends came to 10 bases. Germline loops: CDR1 LNHDA, CDR2 SQIVND (reference sequence). CDR3 size: 11 residues. CDR3 bases: TGTGCCAGTAGAAGACTAGACACGCAGTATTTT. It specifies CASRRLDTQYF.

The chain couples TRBV10-2 to TRBJ2-1, with 9 bases aligning to TRBD2. J lost 3 bases, V lost 6 bases, and 9 bases had no gene match. The germline gives CDR1 WSHSY, CDR2 SAAADI. The CDR3 is 16 amino acids. Written as DNA, the CDR3 is TGCGCCAGCAGCTTTAGCGGGAGCGGAGTCTACAATGAGCAGTTCTTC. Residues: CASSFSGSGVYNEQFF.

V and J are TRBV18 and TRBJ1-1, with a possible D match to TRBD1 (5 bases). Per the germline V gene, CDR1 is KGHSH and CDR2 is LQKENI. There are 14 residues in the CDR3. V lost 0 bases to trimming and J lost 6 bases, with 11 bases between them. Written as DNA, the CDR3 is TGTGCCAGCTCACCACCGACCAGGGCTCCTGAAGCTTTCTTT. Translated, it gives CASSPPTRAPEAFF.

The chain recombines TRBV6-1 with TRBJ1-3, with TRBD1 as a possible D gene (6 bases). Germline lookup yields CDR1 MNHNS and CDR2 SASEGT. Trimming took off 4 bases at V and 2 bases at J, with 12 bases between the two ends. CDR3 size: 15 residues. The DNA of the CDR3 is TGTGCCAGCAGTGTGGCATCAGGGGCTGGAAACACCATATATTTT. Amino acid sequence: CASSVASGAGNTIYF.

V is TRBV15 and J is TRBJ2-3, with 12 bases identical to TRBD2. J gave up 4 bases and V 0 bases, and 5 bases lay outside the gene matches. The CDR3 has 17 residues. CDR1 is LNHNV and CDR2 is YYDKDF in the germline V gene (reference sequence). CDR3 sequence (DNA): TGTGCCACCAGCAGAGACCGGACTAGCGGGAAGGCAGATACGCAGTATTTT. Its translation is CATSRDRTSGKADTQYF.

The chain employs TRBV10-3 and TRBJ1-2, with a weak D call TRBD1 (5 bases). The CDR3 sequence is 17 residues long. V gave up 0 bases and J gave up 0 bases, with 14 bases separating them. Per the germline V gene, CDR1 is ENHRY and CDR2 is SYGVKD. In nucleotides, the CDR3 is TGTGCCATCAGTGAGTCGGCCCCGACAGAGACTAACTATGGCTACACCTTC. Amino acids: CAISESAPTETNYGYTF.

This clone was picked up one time. The rearrangement uses TRBV18 and TRBJ2-2, with a tentative D call TRBD2 (5 bases). This CDR3 is 18 amino acids long. The germline V gene has CDR1 KGHSH and CDR2 LQKENI. Trimming removed 2 bases at V and 0 bases at J, with 16 bases between. Written as DNA, the CDR3 is TGTGCCAGCTCACCATGGGCTAGCTTCGAGACGAACACCGGGGAGCTGTTTTTT. It encodes CASSPWASFETNTGELFF.

The CDR3 bases are TGTGCCATCAGTGGAGCTTGGGCGGGGAGAACAGATACGCAGTATTTT. Translating it yields CAISGAWAGRTDTQYF. The chain couples TRBV10-3 to TRBJ2-3; D possibly corresponds to TRBD2 (6 bases). The V end was cut by 4 bases, the J end by 3 bases, with 17 bases between. Germline loops: CDR1 ENHRY, CDR2 SYGVKD. The CDR3 has 16 amino acids.

The chain links TRBV12-5 to TRBJ2-3; D perhaps matches TRBD2 (7 bases). The germline V and J ends were trimmed by 6 bases and 7 bases, with 20 bases remaining between them. Germline assignment: CDR1 LGHNT and CDR2 FRNRAP. The CDR3 has 15 residues. DNA for the CDR3: TGTGCTAGTGGGGGAGAGGGGGGGAAAACGAATACGCAGTATTTT. Its protein product is CASGGEGGKTNTQYF.

This clone was seen only once. The chain joins TRBV29-1 to TRBJ2-3; 7 nucleotides match TRBD2. The germline V gene encodes CDR1 SQVTM and CDR2 ANQGSEA. The CDR3 is made up of 16 amino acids. The V and J ends lost 1 base and 3 bases, in that order; junction bases with no gene match: 10. The CDR3 DNA is TGCAGCGTTGAAGGGTTTGGGCTAGCGGTTACAGATACGCAGTATTTT. This encodes CSVEGFGLAVTDTQYF.

As concerns this clone: At one of its ends the junction is not consistent with the germline gene, which may arise from a read error. This CDR3 is also generated by other DNA sequences in the sample. This rearrangement joins TRBV19 to TRBJ1-2, with D unclear. The CDR3 totals 19 residues. Per germline, CDR1 LNHDA and CDR2 SQIVND (reference sequence). CDR3 loop: CASTSRGHGEPSFNYGYTF. In DNA, the CDR3 is TGTGCCAGTACCTCACGCGGGCACGGGGAGCCCTCATTTAACTATGGCTATACCTTC.

The chain uses TRBV30 and TRBJ1-5; D remains ambiguous. V was trimmed by 2 bases and J by 2 bases, leaving 7 bases between them. This CDR3 region has 13 residues. In germline, CDR1 is GTSNPN, CDR2 SVGIG (reference sequence). The CDR3 reads CAWSLAGNQPQHF. In nucleotides, the CDR3 is TGTGCCTGGAGTCTGGCTGGCAATCAGCCCCAGCATTTT. The variable domain in full, with the rest retrieved from reference TRBV30 and TRBJ1-5, is SQTIHQWPATLVQPVGSPLSLECTVEGTSNPNLYWYRQAAGRGLQLLFYSVGIGQISSEVPQNLSASRPQDRQFILSSKKLLLSDSGFYLCAWSLAGNQPQHFGDGTRLSIL.

The chain is built from TRBV11-3 and TRBJ2-1, with 7 bases aligning to TRBD2. The J segment lost 0 bases and the V segment lost 4 bases, leaving 6 bases of the junction unmatched. The CDR3 spans 16 residues. The germline gives CDR1 SGHNT, CDR2 YENEEA. The CDR3 region has the DNA TGTGCCAGCAGCTGCACCGGGGGGAGCTCCTACAATGAGCAGTTCTTC. Its protein is CASSCTGGSSYNEQFF.

J is TRBJ2-1 and V is TRBV29-1, with D possibly TRBD2 on 6 matching bases. This CDR3 contains 14 residues. Trimming stripped 4 bases from V and 7 bases from J, with 17 bases between. Germline V lookup: CDR1 SQVTM, CDR2 ANQGSEA. CDR3: CSVVTGSGGNEQFF. Written as DNA, the CDR3 is TGCAGCGTTGTGACCGGTAGCGGTGGGAATGAGCAGTTCTTC.

V gene TRBV27 combines with J gene TRBJ2-3; D gene uncertain. V was pared by 2 bases and J by 3 bases, with 18 bases between. This CDR3 is built from 17 residues. The V gene's germline CDR1 is MNHEY and CDR2 SMNVEV (reference sequence). CDR3 amino acids: CASSLIREASRTDTQYF. CDR3 nucleotides: TGTGCCAGCAGTTTAATTCGAGAGGCCAGTAGGACAGATACGCAGTATTTT.